A selection of T cell receptor beta chains follows, all from one sample in a study of T cell repertoires in cytomegalovirus infection. TCRdb reprocessed the reads with MiXCR, giving one entry per CDR3 protein. The table records hundreds of thousands of distinct CDR3 sequences, about 33% of them present only once. The source material was PBMCs. Receptors were obtained from a human donor in good health (CMV status not recorded). Some clones in this sample may be carry-over from other donors' samples. The CDR3 runs from the conserved cysteine through the conserved F or W. The D gene is left open where the match is weak. Where a row states a size, it is once, few, many or the class of an expanded clone; other rows omit it.

clone size,D gene,J gene,V gene,CDR3 protein,CDR3 DNA
few,-,TRBJ2-3,TRBV10-2,CATSNPGTRTDTQYF,TGCGCCACCAGCAACCCCGGAACCCGCACCGATACGCAGTATTTT
-,-,TRBJ2-7,TRBV6-5,CASSSGTIIYEQYF,TGTGCCAGCAGTTCCGGGACGATTATCTACGAGCAGTACTTC
few,TRBD2,TRBJ2-7,TRBV12-3/TRBV12-4,CASSLVGLAGGPYEPYF,TGTGCCAGCAGTTTAGTGGGACTAGCGGGGGGGCCTTACGAGCCGTACTTC
many,-,TRBJ2-1,TRBV19,CASSTTAGEQFF,TGTGCCAGTAGTACCACCGCAGGGGAGCAGTTCTTC
many,-,TRBJ2-1,TRBV5-4,CASSRLAEGNEQFF,TGTGCCAGCAGCCGGCTCGCGGAAGGGAATGAGCAGTTCTTC
-,-,TRBJ2-7,TRBV19,CASSMGLTYEQYF,TGTGCCAGTAGTATGGGGTTAACCTACGAGCAGTACTTC
-,-,TRBJ1-3,TRBV7-2,CASSLKMDGNTIYF,TGTGCCAGCAGCTTAAAGATGGACGGAAACACCATATATTTT
many,TRBD1,TRBJ1-4,TRBV7-8,CASSSRQGKLFF,TGTGCCAGCAGCTCCCGACAGGGAAAACTGTTTTTT
-,-,TRBJ2-7,TRBV6-5,CASRPGTTYEQYF,TGTGCCAGCAGACCCGGGACAACTTACGAGCAGTACTTC
few,-,TRBJ2-7,TRBV10-3,CAISSFYGSYEQYF,TGTGCCATCAGTAGTTTCTACGGATCCTACGAGCAGTACTTC
-,-,TRBJ1-1,TRBV19,CASRAWASGTEAFF,TGTGCCAGTAGGGCTTGGGCCTCGGGAACTGAAGCTTTCTTT
many,-,TRBJ2-3,TRBV4-1,CASSQPVSQMTDTQYF,TGCGCCAGCAGCCAACCTGTTAGCCAGATGACAGATACGCAGTATTTT
-,-,TRBJ2-7,TRBV6-1,CASRDTSGLYEQYF,TGTGCCAGCAGGGACACCTCCGGGCTCTACGAGCAGTACTTC
-,-,TRBJ1-1,TRBV2,CASRHGNAMNTEAFF,TGTGCCAGCAGGCATGGAAATGCCATGAACACTGAAGCTTTCTTT
-,-,TRBJ2-5,TRBV19,CASSPWGRPNQETQYF,TGTGCCAGTAGCCCGTGGGGGAGACCCAACCAAGAGACCCAGTACTTC
many,-,TRBJ1-5,TRBV6-2/TRBV6-3,CASSSRVSNQPQHF,TGTGCCAGCAGTTCCCGGGTTAGCAATCAGCCCCAGCATTTT
few,TRBD1,TRBJ1-6,TRBV28,CASSLRGDRGWNSPLHF,TGTGCCAGCAGTTTAAGGGGGGACAGGGGGTGGAATTCACCCCTCCACTTT
few,-,TRBJ2-3,TRBV29-1,CSVHPDGTDTQYF,TGCAGCGTTCACCCCGATGGGACAGATACGCAGTATTTT
many,-,TRBJ1-1,TRBV12-3/TRBV12-4,CASSPQTSNTEAFF,TGTGCCAGCAGTCCACAGACCTCGAACACTGAAGCTTTCTTT
many,TRBD1,TRBJ2-7,TRBV7-2,CASSSIQGLAEQYF,TGTGCCAGCAGCTCAATACAGGGGTTAGCCGAGCAGTACTTC
-,TRBD2,TRBJ2-2,TRBV19,CATTGWRGDTGELFF,TGCGCCACAACGGGCTGGCGGGGGGACACCGGGGAGCTGTTTTTT
-,TRBD1,TRBJ1-5,TRBV12-3/TRBV12-4,CASSFSGQERPQHF,TGTGCCAGCAGTTTCTCGGGACAGGAGAGGCCCCAGCATTTT
few,TRBD2,TRBJ2-2,TRBV7-6,CASSSRGGTGELFF,TGTGCCAGCAGCTCTCGCGGGGGCACCGGGGAGCTGTTTTTT
few,-,TRBJ1-3,TRBV7-8,CASSLLSRARAGNTIYF,TGTGCCAGCAGCTTACTCTCACGGGCGCGGGCTGGAAACACCATATATTTT
-,-,TRBJ2-1,TRBV5-1,CASSFFTYNEQFF,TGCGCCAGCAGCTTTTTTACCTACAATGAGCAGTTCTTC
many,TRBD1,TRBJ1-1,TRBV6-2/TRBV6-3,CASTFFPGQGIKDTEAFF,TGTGCCAGCACCTTTTTTCCGGGACAGGGAATAAAGGACACTGAAGCTTTCTTT
few,TRBD2,TRBJ2-1,TRBV19,CASSMASGLSSYNEQFF,TGTGCCAGTAGTATGGCTAGCGGCTTGAGCTCCTACAATGAGCAGTTCTTC
many,TRBD1,TRBJ2-6,TRBV7-8,CASSRRTGGSGANVLTF,TGTGCCAGCAGCCGGAGGACAGGGGGATCCGGGGCCAACGTCCTGACTTTC
-,TRBD1,TRBJ2-5,TRBV2,CASSKSSGTGETQYF,TGTGCCAGCAGCAAATCCTCCGGGACAGGGGAGACCCAGTACTTC
many,TRBD1,TRBJ2-6,TRBV7-8,CASSSRDRGSGANVLTF,TGTGCCAGCAGCTCCCGGGACAGGGGTTCGGGGGCCAACGTCCTGACTTTC
-,-,TRBJ1-4,TRBV4-2,CASSQEPYKPGDEKLFF,TGTGCCAGCAGCCAAGAGCCTTATAAACCGGGGGACGAAAAACTGTTTTTT
-,-,TRBJ1-5,TRBV10-3,CAISEPGNHPQHF,TGTGCCATCAGTGAGCCGGGGAATCATCCCCAGCATTTT
-,TRBD1,TRBJ2-4,TRBV6-1,CASSTSQGAKNIQYF,TGTGCCAGCAGTACGTCACAGGGGGCCAAAAACATTCAGTACTTC